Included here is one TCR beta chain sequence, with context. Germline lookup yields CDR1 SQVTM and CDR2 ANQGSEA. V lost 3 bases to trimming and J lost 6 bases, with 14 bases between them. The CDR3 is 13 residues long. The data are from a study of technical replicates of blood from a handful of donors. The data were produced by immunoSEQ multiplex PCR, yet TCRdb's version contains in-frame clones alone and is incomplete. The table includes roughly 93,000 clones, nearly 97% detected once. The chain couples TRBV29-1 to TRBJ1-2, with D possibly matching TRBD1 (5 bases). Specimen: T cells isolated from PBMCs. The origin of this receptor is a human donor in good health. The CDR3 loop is CSVERGNFNGYTF. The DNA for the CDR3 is TGCAGCGTTGAGCGGGGGAACTTTAATGGCTACACCTTC.